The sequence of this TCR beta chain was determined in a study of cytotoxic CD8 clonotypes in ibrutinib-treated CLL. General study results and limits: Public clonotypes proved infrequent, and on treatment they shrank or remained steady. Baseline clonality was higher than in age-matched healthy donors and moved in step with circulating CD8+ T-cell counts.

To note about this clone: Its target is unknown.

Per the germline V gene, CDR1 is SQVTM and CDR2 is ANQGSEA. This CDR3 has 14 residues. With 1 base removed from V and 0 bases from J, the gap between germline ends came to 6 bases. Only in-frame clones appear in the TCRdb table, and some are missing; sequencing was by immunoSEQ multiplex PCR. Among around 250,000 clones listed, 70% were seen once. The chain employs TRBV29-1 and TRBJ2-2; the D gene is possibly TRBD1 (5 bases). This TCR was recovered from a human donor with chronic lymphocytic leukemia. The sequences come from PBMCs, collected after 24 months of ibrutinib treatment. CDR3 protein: CSVEGTTNTGELFF. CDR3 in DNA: TGCAGCGTTGAAGGGACAACGAACACCGGGGAGCTGTTTTTT.